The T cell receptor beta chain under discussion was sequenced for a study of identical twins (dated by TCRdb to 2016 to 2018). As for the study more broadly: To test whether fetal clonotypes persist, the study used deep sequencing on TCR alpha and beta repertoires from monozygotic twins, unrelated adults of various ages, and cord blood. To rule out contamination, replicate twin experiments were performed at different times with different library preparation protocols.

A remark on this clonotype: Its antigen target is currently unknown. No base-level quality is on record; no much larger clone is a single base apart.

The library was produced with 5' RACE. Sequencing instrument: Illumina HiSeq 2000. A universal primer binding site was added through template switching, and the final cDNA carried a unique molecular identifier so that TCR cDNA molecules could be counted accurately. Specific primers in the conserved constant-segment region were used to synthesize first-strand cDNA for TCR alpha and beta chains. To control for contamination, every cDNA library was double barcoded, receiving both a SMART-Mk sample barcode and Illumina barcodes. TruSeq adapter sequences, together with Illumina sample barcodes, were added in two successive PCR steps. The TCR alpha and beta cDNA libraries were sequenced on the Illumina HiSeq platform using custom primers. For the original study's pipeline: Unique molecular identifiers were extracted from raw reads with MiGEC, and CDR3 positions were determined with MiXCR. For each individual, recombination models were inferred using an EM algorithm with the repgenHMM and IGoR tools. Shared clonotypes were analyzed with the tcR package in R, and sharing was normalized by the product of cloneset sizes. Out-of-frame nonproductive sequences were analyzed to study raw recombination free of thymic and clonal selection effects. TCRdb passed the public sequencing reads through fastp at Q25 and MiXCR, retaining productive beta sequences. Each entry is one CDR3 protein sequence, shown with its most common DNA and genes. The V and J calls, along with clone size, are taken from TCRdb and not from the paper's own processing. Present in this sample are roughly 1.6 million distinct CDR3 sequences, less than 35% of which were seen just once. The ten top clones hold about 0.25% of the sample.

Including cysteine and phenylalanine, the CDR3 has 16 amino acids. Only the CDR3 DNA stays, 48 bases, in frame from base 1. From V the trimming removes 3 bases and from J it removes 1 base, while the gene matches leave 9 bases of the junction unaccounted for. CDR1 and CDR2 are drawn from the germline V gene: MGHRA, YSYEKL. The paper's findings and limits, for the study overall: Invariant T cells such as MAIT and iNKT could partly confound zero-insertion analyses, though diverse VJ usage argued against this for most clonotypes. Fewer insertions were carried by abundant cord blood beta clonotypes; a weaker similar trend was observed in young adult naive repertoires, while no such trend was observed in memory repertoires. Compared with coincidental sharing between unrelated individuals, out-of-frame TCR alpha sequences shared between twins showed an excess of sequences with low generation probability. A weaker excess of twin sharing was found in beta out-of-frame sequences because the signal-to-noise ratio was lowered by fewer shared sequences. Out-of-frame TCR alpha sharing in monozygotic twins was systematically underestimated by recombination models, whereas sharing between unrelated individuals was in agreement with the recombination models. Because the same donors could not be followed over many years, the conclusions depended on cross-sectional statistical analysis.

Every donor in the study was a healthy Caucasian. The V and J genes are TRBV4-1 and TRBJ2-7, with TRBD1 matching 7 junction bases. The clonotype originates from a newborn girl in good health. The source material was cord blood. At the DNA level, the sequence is TGCGCCAGCAGCCATACACCGGGACAGAGGTCCTACGAGCAGTACTTC. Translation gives CASSHTPGQRSYEQYF.